These 17 T cell receptor beta chains share one sample of origin, sequenced in a study of blood T cell repertoires in COVID-19. Sequencing used immunoSEQ multiplex PCR; TCRdb keeps in-frame clones, though not all of them. The sample has a few hundred thousand clones, over 75% seen once. The sequencing input was PBMCs or T cells enriched from blood (not recorded which). These receptors originate from a woman aged 40 to 50 who had been exposed to COVID-19.

The J gene is TRBJ2-1, the V gene TRBV4-2; 13 nucleotides align to TRBD2. After removal of 3 bases from V and 4 bases from J, the junction contained 27 bases not matched to a gene. The CDR3 covers 24 residues. CDR1 is LGHNA, CDR2 YNFKEQ, per germline. CDR3 bases: TGTGCCAGCAGCCACCCCTCCCTATGGGCTTCAGCCGGGACTAGCGGGACGATTTACAATGAGCAGTTCTTC. Translation gives CASSHPSLWASAGTSGTIYNEQFF.

V is TRBV6-5 and J is TRBJ2-2, with TRBD2 as a possible D gene (7 bases). The CDR3 sequence is 16 residues long. Germline loops: CDR1 MNHEY, CDR2 SVGAGI. Trimming took 0 bases from V and 5 from J, leaving 13 bases between them. This CDR3 is CASSYSARGRTGELFF. The CDR3 nucleotides read TGTGCCAGCAGTTACTCTGCGCGGGGGCGTACCGGGGAGCTGTTTTTT.

The chain joins TRBV3-1 (or the pseudogene TRBV3-2) to TRBJ2-7, with no clear D. V dropped 3 bases and J dropped 6 bases, with 9 bases sitting between them. The CDR3 has 12 residues. Per germline, CDR1 LGHDT and CDR2 YNNKEL (reference sequence). CDR3 residues: CASSQTSLEQYF. CDR3 in DNA: TGTGCCAGCAGCCAGACATCTCTCGAGCAGTACTTC.

V gene TRBV28 combines with J gene TRBJ1-5; a weak D match, TRBD1 (6 bases). This CDR3 is 15 amino acids long. CDR1 is MDHEN, CDR2 SYDVKM, per germline. V lost 6 bases, J lost 2 bases, and 14 bases lay in between. This chain's CDR3 is CASSPNRVRNQPQHF. The CDR3 DNA follows: TGTGCCAGCAGCCCCAACAGGGTCCGCAATCAGCCCCAGCATTTT.

The chain carries TRBV5-4 and TRBJ1-3, with D perhaps matching TRBD1 (5 bases). The V gene's germline CDR1 is SGHNT and CDR2 YYREEE (reference sequence). The CDR3 is made up of 15 amino acids. The V gene lost 6 bases and the J gene lost 4 bases, with 17 bases spanning the gap. DNA for the CDR3: TGTGCCAGCACGGACGGGGGACCGGGAGGAAACACCATATATTTT. Protein sequence: CASTDGGPGGNTIYF.

The V call is TRBV27, the J call TRBJ1-2; D is perhaps TRBD1 (6 bases). Trimming took 4 bases from V and 6 from J, leaving 12 bases between them. Germline-derived CDR1 and CDR2 are MNHEY and SMNVEV (reference sequence). The CDR3 has 13 residues. In DNA, the CDR3 is TGTGCCAGCAGTTGGTCAGGGGTGGATGGCTACACCTTC. It translates to CASSWSGVDGYTF.

V gene TRBV7-9 combines with J gene TRBJ2-5; TRBD2 matches 10 bases. J lost 5 bases, V lost 5 bases, and 5 bases had no gene match. The length of the CDR3 is 14 residues. Germline-derived CDR1 and CDR2 are SEHNR and FQNEAQ (reference sequence). For the CDR3, the DNA is TGTGCCAGCAGCCCCGCAGCGGGGGGGGAGACCCAGTACTTC. Translated, it gives CASSPAAGGETQYF.

The genes are TRBV7-9 and TRBJ2-1; TRBD1 aligns across 7 bases. Germline-derived CDR1 and CDR2 are SEHNR and FQNEAQ (reference sequence). The CDR3 sequence is 17 residues long. V was clipped by 5 bases and J by 10 bases; unmatched bases: 20. DNA for the CDR3: TGTGCCAGCAGCCGAAGCCAAGGGGGCCAGGTAATAAGGGAGCAGTTCTTC. Translating gives CASSRSQGGQVIREQFF.

The chain links TRBV5-6 to TRBJ1-5, with 9 positions matching TRBD1. CDR1 is SGHDT and CDR2 is YYEEEE in the germline V gene. The CDR3 spans 16 residues. Losses at the gene ends were 4 bases for V and 1 base for J; bases not matched to a gene: 6. CDR3 sequence: CASSHGGTGSNQPQHF. CDR3 DNA: TGTGCCAGCAGCCACGGGGGGACAGGGAGCAATCAGCCCCAGCATTTT.

A single count supports this clone. CDR3 sequence reads: CASSPPKGEAFF. Here the CDR3 DNA reads TGTGCCAGCAGCCCACCGAAGGGGGAAGCTTTCTTT. This rearrangement joins TRBV5-6 to TRBJ1-1; possibly TRBD1 for D (5 bases). This CDR3 region has 12 residues. The V end was cut by 4 bases, the J end by 8 bases, with 12 bases between. Germline CDR1 and CDR2: SGHDT and YYEEEE.

The chain carries TRBV10-2 and TRBJ2-7; D is unclear. The CDR3 contains 13 residues. The V end lost 8 bases, the J end lost 6 bases, and 17 bases lay between the germline ends. Germline V gene sequence: CDR1 WSHSY, CDR2 SAAADI. This chain's CDR3 is CASSTSFTGEQYV. In DNA form, the CDR3 reads TGCGCCAGCTCCACTTCGTTCACGGGCGAGCAGTACGTC.

This chain joins TRBV12-5 and TRBJ2-5; weak D call: TRBD1 (6 bases). This CDR3 spans 13 amino acids. The germline V and J ends were trimmed by 7 bases and 5 bases, with 14 bases remaining between them. Germline CDR1 and CDR2: LGHNT and FRNRAP. For the CDR3, the DNA is TGTGCTAGTGCCCAATCAGGGGCGGAGACCCAGTACTTC. Amino acid sequence: CASAQSGAETQYF.

This clone was detected only a few times. The chain employs TRBV5-4 and TRBJ1-1; D is uncertain. V lost 5 bases, J lost 9 bases, and 14 bases lay in between. CDR3 length: 12 amino acids. Germline V gene lookup returns CDR1 SGHNT and CDR2 YYREEE (reference sequence). The CDR3 DNA sequence: TGTGCCAGCAGTTCCAACGGGATTCAAGCTTTCTTT. Amino acids: CASSSNGIQAFF. The variable domain in full, completed from reference TRBV5-4 and TRBJ1-1, reads ETGVTQSPTHLIKTRGQQVTLRCSSQSGHNTVSWYQQALGQGPQFIFQYYREEENGRGNFPPRFSGLQFPNYSSELNVNALELDDSALYLCASSSNGIQAFFGQGTRLTVV.

V is TRBV28 and J is TRBJ2-3, with TRBD2 identical over 7 bases. CDR3 length: 14 amino acids. Trimming took 6 bases from V and 1 from J; bases not matched to a gene: 4. The germline V gene has CDR1 MDHEN and CDR2 SYDVKM. The CDR3 coding sequence is TGTGCCAGCAGGGTCCGGGGGGGCACAGATACGCAGTATTTT. Protein sequence: CASRVRGGTDTQYF.

The gene calls are TRBV29-1 and TRBJ1-2; D possibly corresponds to TRBD1 (6 bases). The V gene lost 7 bases and the J gene lost 6 bases, with 21 bases spanning the gap. The CDR3 length is 14 residues. CDR1 SQVTM and CDR2 ANQGSEA come from the germline V gene. As DNA, the CDR3 is TGCAGCGCCGGTCAGCAGGGGTTTTCGGATGGCTACACCTTC. It yields the protein CSAGQQGFSDGYTF.

Only a few counts were recorded for this clone. The chain carries TRBV7-9 and TRBJ1-2; 7 bases align to TRBD1. V lost 4 bases, J lost 6 bases, and 14 bases stayed unmatched. The CDR3 runs to 16 residues. CDR1 and CDR2 from the germline V gene are SEHNR and FQNEAQ (reference sequence). CDR3 sequence reads: CASSWDSLGRWDGYTF. In DNA, the CDR3 is TGTGCCAGCAGCTGGGACAGTCTAGGGCGGTGGGATGGCTACACCTTC. Using reference TRBV7-9 and TRBJ1-2 for the parts outside the CDR3, the full variable domain is DTGVSQNPRHKITKRGQNVTFRCDPISEHNRLYWYRQTLGQGPEFLTYFQNEAQLEKSRLLSDRFSAERPKGSFSTLEIQRTEQGDSAMYLCASSWDSLGRWDGYTFGSGTRLTVV.

This sequence joins TRBV11-2 and TRBJ2-7; 7 nucleotides agree with TRBD1. Germline CDR1 reads SGHAT; CDR2 reads FQNNGV. CDR3 length: 14 amino acids. J was trimmed by 0 bases and V by 5 bases; bases with no gene match: 4. CDR3: CASSQDRFSYEQYF. The DNA of the CDR3 is TGTGCCAGCAGCCAGGACAGGTTCTCCTACGAGCAGTACTTC.